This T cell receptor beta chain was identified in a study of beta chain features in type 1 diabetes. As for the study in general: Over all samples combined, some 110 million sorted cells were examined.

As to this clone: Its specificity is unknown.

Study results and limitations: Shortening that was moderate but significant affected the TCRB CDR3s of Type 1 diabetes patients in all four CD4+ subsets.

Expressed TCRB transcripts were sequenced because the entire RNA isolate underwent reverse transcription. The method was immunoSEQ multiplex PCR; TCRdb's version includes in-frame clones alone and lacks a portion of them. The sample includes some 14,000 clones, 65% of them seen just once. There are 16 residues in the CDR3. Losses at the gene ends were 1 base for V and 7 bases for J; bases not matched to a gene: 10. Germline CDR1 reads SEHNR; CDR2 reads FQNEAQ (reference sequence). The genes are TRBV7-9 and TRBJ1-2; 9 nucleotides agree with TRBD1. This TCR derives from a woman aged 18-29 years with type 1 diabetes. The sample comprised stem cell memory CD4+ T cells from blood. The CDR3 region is CASSLGQTGTGLGYTF. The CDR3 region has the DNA TGTGCCAGCAGCTTAGGGCAGACCGGGACAGGGCTTGGCTACACCTTC.